A selection of T cell receptor beta chains follows, all from one sample in a study of blood T cell repertoires in COVID-19. This table comes from immunoSEQ multiplex PCR, and its TCRdb copy is limited to in-frame clones, with some not included. The table lists tens of thousands of clones, 81% of them singletons. Sequencing was carried out using peripheral blood. The receptor set was obtained from a man between 45 and 60 years old with active or convalescent COVID-19. Each CDR3 is given with its conserved first and last residue. The D gene is left open where the match is weak. Size is omitted from some rows. Given values are once, few, many or a class for expanded clones.

TGTGCCAGTAGCTCCCAGGTCTCCGAAAACATTCAGTACTTC CASSSQVSENIQYF NA TRBJ2-4 TRBV19 NA
TGTGCCAGCAGTATACAGGATCAGGGCGGCTACACCTTC CASSIQDQGGYTF NA TRBJ1-2 TRBV2 NA
TGTGCCAGCAGCTTGGGGGGCGATAACACTGAAGCTTTCTTT CASSLGGDNTEAFF NA TRBJ1-1 TRBV5-6 NA
TGTGCCAGCAGCCCTCGACAGGGCACGGACGGGGAGCTGTTTTTT CASSPRQGTDGELFF TRBD1 TRBJ2-2 TRBV9 NA
TGTGCCAGCAGTCCCGGGACTCCGGTCGCCTACAATGAGCAGTTCTTC CASSPGTPVAYNEQFF NA TRBJ2-1 TRBV27 NA
TGTGCCACCAAGGGGACAGATACGCAGTATTTT CATKGTDTQYF NA TRBJ2-3 TRBV2 NA
TGTGCCAGCAGCTTTGACAGGGGGAGAAGCTCCTACGAGCAGTACTTC CASSFDRGRSSYEQYF TRBD1 TRBJ2-7 TRBV5-6 few
TGTGCCAGCTCAGGGGGCTACTACAATGAGCAGTTCTTC CASSGGYYNEQFF TRBD1 TRBJ2-1 TRBV9 NA
TGTGCCTGGAGTGTAAGTGGACACCCAAATGAAAAACTGTTTTTT CAWSVSGHPNEKLFF NA TRBJ1-4 TRBV30 NA
TGTGCCAGGAGGAGAGGGAAGGGATCTAATTCACCCCTCCACTTT CARRRGKGSNSPLHF NA TRBJ1-6 TRBV2 NA
TGTGCCAGCAGTGAAAACCTAGCGGAAACCTACGAGCAGTACTTC CASSENLAETYEQYF TRBD2 TRBJ2-7 TRBV6-1 medium-sized
TGCGCCAGCAGTGAGTCAGCGGGAGGTTACAATAAGCAGTTCTTC CASSESAGGYNKQFF TRBD2 TRBJ2-1 TRBV10-1 NA
TGTGCCAGCAGCGAGGGACAGCGCAATGAGCAGTTCTTC CASSEGQRNEQFF TRBD1 TRBJ2-1 TRBV9 few
TGTGCCACCAGTGAAGCGGGAGGAGCGACAGATACGCAGTATTTT CATSEAGGATDTQYF TRBD2 TRBJ2-3 TRBV24-1 once
TGCAGCGTTAGCCTAGAGGGCCATGAGCAGTTCTTC CSVSLEGHEQFF NA TRBJ2-1 TRBV29-1 NA
TGTGCCAGCAGGACGTTCTCTAGCTCAACCTACGAGCAGTACTTC CASRTFSSSTYEQYF NA TRBJ2-7 TRBV7-2 NA
TGTGCCAGCAGCTTGGTATCGGAGACCCAGTACTTC CASSLVSETQYF NA TRBJ2-5 TRBV5-8 NA
TGTGCCAGCAGCCAAGATCAACGCGACACCATATATTTT CASSQDQRDTIYF NA TRBJ1-3 TRBV14 NA
TGCAGCGTGGCAGGATTAGCGGGGGGCACCACAGATACGCAGTATTTT CSVAGLAGGTTDTQYF TRBD2 TRBJ2-3 TRBV29-1 NA
TGTGCCAGCAAGAAGACAGGGCGGACCGGGGAGCTGTTTTTT CASKKTGRTGELFF TRBD1 TRBJ2-2 TRBV6-5 NA
TGTGCCAGCTCACCACAGGCAGGGGAAATTTCACCCCTCCACTTT CASSPQAGEISPLHF NA TRBJ1-6 TRBV18 NA
TGTGCCAGCCGGACTAGCGGGAACCAAGAGACCCAGTACTTC CASRTSGNQETQYF TRBD2 TRBJ2-5 TRBV19 NA
TGTGCCAGCAGCTTATCGCGGTCGGGGTGGGGAAATGAGCAGTTCTTC CASSLSRSGWGNEQFF NA TRBJ2-1 TRBV7-9 NA
TGTGCCAGCAGCCCACAGGGGGTTTCTAACTATGGCTACACCTTC CASSPQGVSNYGYTF TRBD1 TRBJ1-2 TRBV9 NA
TGTGCCAGCAGTTTCGGTGGAGGGAATTCACCCCTCCACTTT CASSFGGGNSPLHF NA TRBJ1-6 TRBV28 NA
TGTGCTAGTGGTACCGACACCGGGACACCTAGTTACACCGGGGAGCTGTTTTTT CASGTDTGTPSYTGELFF NA TRBJ2-2 TRBV12-5 NA
TGTGCCAGCAGTTTAAAAGCGATAGATACGCAGTATTTT CASSLKAIDTQYF NA TRBJ2-3 TRBV12-3/TRBV12-4 NA
TGCGCCAGCAGTGCGCCGGGACAGGGGACTAGCGAGCAGTACTTC CASSAPGQGTSEQYF TRBD1 TRBJ2-7 TRBV10-1 NA
TGTGCCAGCGAAAAGCTTGGGGGGTTGGACACTGAAGCTTTCTTT CASEKLGGLDTEAFF NA TRBJ1-1 TRBV28 NA
TGTGCCAGCAGCCGGGAGACAGGGGCCTACGAGCAGTACTTC CASSRETGAYEQYF TRBD1 TRBJ2-7 TRBV27 NA
TGCGCCAGCAGCTTGGGGTGGAGCGCCGACCTCTTAAATGAGCAGTTCTTC CASSLGWSADLLNEQFF NA TRBJ2-1 TRBV5-1 NA
TGTGCCAGCAGTGTGAGCTCTGGAAACACCATATATTTT CASSVSSGNTIYF NA TRBJ1-3 TRBV2 NA
TGCGCCAGCAGGGGAGGCGGGACCAACACCGGGGAGCTGTTTTTT CASRGGGTNTGELFF NA TRBJ2-2 TRBV10-2 NA
TGTGCCAGCAGCTCTGCCGGGGTACTCTACGAGCAGTACTTC CASSSAGVLYEQYF NA TRBJ2-7 TRBV5-4 NA
TGTGCCAGCAGCCGTGACAGGGACCCTGAAGCTTTCTTT CASSRDRDPEAFF TRBD1 TRBJ1-1 TRBV3-1/TRBV3-2 few
TGTGCCAGCAGTGAATTCCCGGTCAATCAGCCCCAGCATTTT CASSEFPVNQPQHF NA TRBJ1-5 TRBV6-1 few
TGTGCCAGCAGCTTAAGGCCTCTAGCGGGGGGAACTCGTGAGCAGTTCTTC CASSLRPLAGGTREQFF TRBD2 TRBJ2-1 TRBV7-3 NA
TGCAGCGTTGACCTGGTTGAGGGGGACGAGCAGTACTTC CSVDLVEGDEQYF NA TRBJ2-7 TRBV29-1 few
TGTGCCAGCAGCTTCGAGGGGGAGGGCACTGAAGCTTTCTTT CASSFEGEGTEAFF NA TRBJ1-1 TRBV7-9 NA
TGTGCCAGTAGACGACAGGGGCCTTCCTACGAGCAGTACTTC CASRRQGPSYEQYF TRBD1 TRBJ2-7 TRBV19 many
TGTGCCAGCAGTTTTCAGGAAAATAATGAAAAACTGTTTTTT CASSFQENNEKLFF NA TRBJ1-4 TRBV28 NA
TGTGCCAGCAGTTTATGGTCGCTAGCGGGAGGGCCCGGGGAGCTGTTTTTT CASSLWSLAGGPGELFF TRBD2 TRBJ2-2 TRBV28 NA
TGTGCCTGGAGTGTACGACTCCCCAATCAGCCCCAGCATTTT CAWSVRLPNQPQHF NA TRBJ1-5 TRBV30 NA
TGTGCCTGGAGTCCCTACCGGAACACTGAAGCTTTCTTT CAWSPYRNTEAFF NA TRBJ1-1 TRBV30 NA
TGTGCCAGCAGCTTGGGACAGGGGCTCTACGAGCAGTACTTC CASSLGQGLYEQYF TRBD1 TRBJ2-7 TRBV7-9 NA
TGTGCCAGCAGCCCTACACCCCACAGCGGGGGAATTTACAATGAGCAGTTCTTC CASSPTPHSGGIYNEQFF TRBD2 TRBJ2-1 TRBV14 NA